This T cell receptor beta chain was captured by sequencing in a study of T cells in Graves' hyperthyroidism and ophthalmopathy. CDR3 length equals 12 residues. The germline gives CDR1 WNHNN, CDR2 SYGVQD (reference sequence). Trimming left V 3 bases short and J 5 bases short, with 5 bases between. This clonotype has at least ten counts. RNA transcripts yielded amplified TCR beta CDR3 regions. First-round RT-PCR with HTBI primers amplified the TCR CDR3 region. One entry per CDR3 protein, called by TCRdb with MiXCR from the multiplex PCR reads. The table shows around 350,000 distinct CDR3 sequences, with about 15% occurring only once.

The gene calls are TRBV10-1 and TRBJ2-1; D remains unclear. Sequencing was carried out using blood. This TCR came from a woman in her twenties or thirties with Graves' ophthalmopathy. The CDR3 region has the DNA TGCGCCAGCAGTGAACCCAACAATGAGCAGTTCTTC. Residues: CASSEPNNEQFF.